The next 8 T cell receptor beta chains were all read from a single sample in a study of regulatory T cells in long-lasting Graves disease. With iRepertoire HTBI primers and Arm-PCR of CDR3 regions, TCR beta libraries were built. TCRdb ran MiXCR on the multiplex PCR reads and lists one entry per CDR3 protein. The sample includes around 450,000 distinct CDR3 sequences, about 15% of them seen just once. The time point denotes: newly diagnosed GD, antithyroid drugs for less than 3 months. Isolated PBMC RNA provided the starting material for the TCR library. The same sample was also used in a study of T cells in Graves' hyperthyroidism and ophthalmopathy.

The sequencing used peripheral blood mononuclear cells (PBMCs), collected at new diagnosis, from a patient treated with antithyroid drugs. The receptors derive from a woman in her 30s with Graves disease.

This clonotype was seen only once. This likely came from a read error, as a far larger clone is one base away. The conserved final phenylalanine or tryptophan is absent from the CDR3, which likely points to a read error. The genes are TRBV7-2 and TRBJ2-1; D assignment may be TRBD1 or TRBD2 (6 bases each). The ends were cut back, 1 base at V and 10 bases at J, with 14 bases in the middle. The CDR3 extends over 14 amino acids. Germline loops: CDR1 SGHTA, CDR2 FQGNSA. Here the CDR3 DNA reads TGTGCCAGCAGCTTAGATGGGGGGCCCATCGAGCAGTTCCTC. Encoded protein: CASSLDGGPIEQFL.

This clonotype was counted many times. CDR3: CASSLTSRGKISPLHF. DNA for the CDR3: TGTGCCAGCAGCTTAACTTCGAGGGGAAAAATTTCACCCCTCCACTTT. V is TRBV11-2 and J is TRBJ1-6; a possible D gene is TRBD1 (5 bases). Germline CDR1 and CDR2: SGHAT and FQNNGV. Trimming left V 2 bases short and J 9 bases short, with 17 bases between. The CDR3 has 16 residues.

The rearrangement links TRBV20-1 to TRBJ2-3; TRBD2 is a possible D gene (5 bases). The V end was cut by 3 bases, the J end by 3 bases, with 10 bases between. There are 13 residues in the CDR3. CDR1 is DFQATT and CDR2 is SNEGSKA in the germline V gene (reference sequence). In DNA, the CDR3 is TGCAGTGCTAGTAGCCCGGGGACAGATACGCAGTATTTT. It translates to CSASSPGTDTQYF.

The CDR3 spells CASSKDRPPTYEQYF. The CDR3 DNA is TGTGCCAGCAGCAAGGACAGGCCCCCAACCTACGAGCAGTACTTC. The chain carries TRBV5-6 and TRBJ2-7; TRBD1 matches 7 bases. The V gene's germline CDR1 is SGHDT and CDR2 YYEEEE. Germline trimming cut 4 bases from V and 2 bases from J; bases unmatched to any gene: 9. CDR3 size: 15 residues.

The chain has TRBV4-1 and TRBJ2-1, with D possibly matching TRBD1 (5 bases). V was trimmed by 6 bases and J by 7 bases, leaving 13 bases between them. CDR1 and CDR2 (germline): MGHRA, YSYEKL. The CDR3 runs 13 residues. CDR3 in amino acids: CASSLTGHNEQFF. The CDR3 bases are TGCGCCAGCAGTCTCACAGGACATAATGAGCAGTTCTTC.

This clonotype occurred many times. This chain uses TRBV20-1 with TRBJ1-6, with a possible D match to TRBD1 (6 bases). CDR1 is DFQATT, CDR2 SNEGSKA, per germline (reference sequence). V lost 3 bases and J lost 2, with 14 bases in between. This CDR3 has 16 residues. The CDR3 loop reads CSASRADSAYNSPLHF. The DNA of the CDR3 is TGCAGTGCTAGTCGTGCGGACAGTGCCTATAATTCACCCCTCCACTTT.

At least ten counts were recorded for this clonotype. The gene calls are TRBV18 and TRBJ1-5; D is unclear. The CDR3 has 13 residues. V lost 4 bases and J 7 bases, leaving 11 bases between the germline ends. The germline V gene has CDR1 KGHSH and CDR2 LQKENI. CDR3 sequence reads: CASSHDPQQPQHF. In DNA form, the CDR3 reads TGTGCCAGCTCACATGACCCCCAACAGCCCCAGCATTTT.

This clonotype has a count of ten or more. This sequence joins TRBV11-2 and TRBJ2-1; 12 nucleotides line up with TRBD2. V lost 6 bases and J lost 4; bases outside the gene matches: 4. The germline CDR1 and CDR2 sequences are SGHAT and FQNNGV. The length of the CDR3 is 15 residues. The CDR3 reads CASRPLAGGYNEQFF. As DNA, the CDR3 is TGTGCCAGCAGACCACTAGCGGGAGGATACAATGAGCAGTTCTTC.